This T cell receptor (beta chain) was captured by sequencing in a study of blood T cell repertoires in COVID-19. The CDR3 loop spans 15 amino acids. Trimming took 0 bases from V and 3 from J, leaving 11 bases between them. The germline V gene has CDR1 WSHSY and CDR2 SAAADI. In the study's own analysis: Scientists estimated how many nucleated cells there were by amplifying reference gene primers. Method: immunoSEQ multiplex PCR; TCRdb's copy keeps in-frame clones and lacks some. The V and J calls and the clone size are those of that table, but D and trimming were determined from the DNA. The data show under 150,000 clones, approximately 84% seen once.

The sample comprised peripheral blood. The clonotype was recovered from a human donor in a cohort sampled during active COVID-19. The chain combines TRBV10-2 with TRBJ1-2, with D possibly being TRBD1 (5 bases). CDR3 sequence: CASSESGGVYYGYTF. CDR3 sequence (DNA): TGCGCCAGCAGTGAGTCCGGGGGGGTGTACTATGGCTACACCTTC.